This section outlines one TCR beta chain sequence together with its context. The CDR3 runs 14 residues. J lost 3 bases, V lost 5 bases, and 6 bases had no gene match. CDR1 is SEHNR and CDR2 is FQNEAQ in the germline V gene (reference sequence). The data were obtained in a study of blood T cell repertoires in COVID-19. The wider study: Samples came from the United States, Italy and Spain, spanning acute and convalescent COVID-19. T cells, B-cell-depleted T cells, or PBMCs provided the cDNA or gDNA that served as material.

As originally analysed: How many nucleated cells were present was estimated from reference gene primer amplification. Profiling relied on immunoSEQ multiplex PCR, and the TCRdb table lists in-frame clones only, not all of them. V, J and clone size reflect that table, while D and trimming were determined from the DNA. Among tens of thousands of clones listed, more than 65% were seen once. The material sequenced was peripheral blood. The gene calls are TRBV7-9 and TRBJ2-5, with 7 positions matching TRBD1. The TCR sequence derives from a human donor in a cohort sampled during active COVID-19. CDR3 protein: CASSPDRLEETQYF. CDR3 DNA: TGTGCCAGCAGCCCGGACAGGTTGGAAGAGACCCAGTACTTC.